The following is a T cell receptor (beta chain) sequence with its context. Only in-frame clones appear in the TCRdb table, and some are missing; sequencing was by immunoSEQ multiplex PCR. The data show about 200,000 clones, 86% seen once. This entry comes from a study of blood T cell repertoires in COVID-19. Recruits, aged about 18 to 100 years, lived in some 25 US areas. Participant-reported clinical history was the basis for cohort assignment. Germline V gene data show CDR1 as SGHRS and CDR2 as YFSETQ. The CDR3 is 15 residues long. J gave up 0 bases and V 5 bases, and 8 bases lay outside the gene matches.

Sequencing was carried out using PBMCs or T cells enriched from blood (not recorded which). The chain couples TRBV5-1 to TRBJ2-7, with 7 bases fitting TRBD1. This TCR was recovered from a middle-aged man with acute COVID-19. The CDR3 DNA reads as TGCGCCAGCAGTCAGACAGGGCCCTACTCCTACGAGCAGTACTTC. Its translation is CASSQTGPYSYEQYF.